The text below deals with one T cell receptor (beta chain). The sample originates from a study of T-cell reconstitution after alpha-beta-depleted transplantation in children. The germline CDR1 and CDR2 sequences are MGHRA and YSYEKL. The V and J ends lost 5 bases and 0 bases respectively, with 13 bases between them. CDR3 size: 16 residues. Researchers prepared the TCRbeta library using unique molecular identifiers, the study reports. Each CDR3 protein is one row after TCRdb ran MiXCR on the PCR reads. The table records about 400,000 distinct CDR3 sequences, about 20% of them present only once. The input for sequencing was PBMCs from the stem cell graft donor, taken from the stem cell graft. This chain links TRBV4-1 with TRBJ2-2; D is unclear. The receptor was derived from a human donor who donated a stem cell graft to a child with acute myeloid leukemia. CDR3 loop: CASSLYKVTNTGELFF. DNA of the CDR3: TGCGCCAGCAGCTTATATAAGGTCACGAACACCGGGGAGCTGTTTTTT.